This TCR beta chain was captured in a study of blood T cell repertoires in COVID-19. Study in general: The United States, Italy and Spain were the sources of the acute and convalescent COVID-19 samples. From T cells, B-cell-depleted T cells, or PBMCs came the material, which was cDNA or gDNA.

Authors' analysis steps: Amplification from reference gene primers served as the basis for estimated nucleated cell counts. Sequencing used immunoSEQ multiplex PCR; TCRdb keeps in-frame clones, though not all of them. V and J calls and clone size are copied from that table; D and trimming were computed from the DNA. Of 200,000 to 300,000 clones listed, around 84% were seen once; the top ten hold approximately 4%. CDR1 SNHLY and CDR2 FYNNEI come from the germline V gene. The CDR3 is 14 amino acids. The J segment lost 2 bases and the V segment lost 9 bases, leaving 8 bases of the junction unmatched. The chain links TRBV2 to TRBJ2-3; 7 bases are a match to TRBD2. The sequencing sample was made of peripheral blood. This TCR came from a man aged 60 to 75 with acute or convalescent COVID-19. The CDR3 here is CASTSEVITDTQYF. The CDR3 DNA reads TGTGCCAGTACTAGCGAAGTAATCACAGATACGCAGTATTTT.